One sample yielded the 26 T cell receptor beta chains listed below, sequenced in a study of blood T cell repertoires in COVID-19. Using immunoSEQ multiplex PCR, the repertoire was profiled, and TCRdb retains in-frame clones only, with some absent. The top ten clones hold around 11% of a sample with roughly 140,000 clones, around 87% of them seen once. Input material: PBMCs or T cells enriched from blood (not recorded which). The receptor set was obtained from a man in his sixties who had recovered from COVID-19.

As concerns this clone: Other nucleotide sequences in the sample specify the same CDR3. As DNA, the CDR3 is TGTGCCATTCGCGGGGGGACTGAAGCTTTCTTT. It yields the protein CAIRGGTEAFF. J is TRBJ1-1 and V is TRBV10-3; maybe TRBD1 (5 bases). The CDR3 totals 11 residues. V dropped 9 bases and J dropped 5 bases, with 10 bases sitting between them. Germline CDR1 is ENHRY and CDR2 is SYGVKD.

The gene calls are TRBV5-4 and TRBJ2-5; D is ambiguous. CDR3 length: 15 amino acids. Trimming left V 0 bases short and J 3 bases short, with 12 bases between. Germline V gene sequence: CDR1 SGHNT, CDR2 YYREEE (reference sequence). The CDR3 region has the DNA TGTGCCAGCAGCTTGGGTTCAGCGAGAGAAGAGACCCAGTACTTC. Its protein product is CASSLGSAREETQYF.

CDR3 coding DNA: TGTGCCAGCAGCCAAGACGGGATAGAATATGGCTACACCTTC. Its protein is CASSQDGIEYGYTF. The chain links TRBV4-2 to TRBJ1-2, with D uncertain. Germline CDR1 is LGHNA and CDR2 is YNFKEQ. The CDR3 is 14 amino acids. V was shortened by 0 bases and J by 5 bases, with 10 bases between the two germline ends.

V is TRBV14 and J is TRBJ2-1; 8 bases fit TRBD2. V shed 8 bases and J 5 bases; nucleotides not matched to a gene: 8. The CDR3 extends over 14 amino acids. Germline-derived CDR1 and CDR2 are SGHDN and FVKESK. CDR3 bases: TGTGCCAGCGGGGGTTGGACTAGCCACAATGAGCAGTTCTTC. It is translated as CASGGWTSHNEQFF.

This rearrangement joins TRBV19 to TRBJ1-1; 11 bases line up with TRBD1. The CDR3 runs to 16 residues. The germline CDR1 and CDR2 sequences are LNHDA and SQIVND (reference sequence). The J segment lost 4 bases and the V segment lost 5 bases, leaving 9 bases of the junction unmatched. The CDR3 protein is CASSLLGGTGGTEAFF. The DNA for the CDR3 is TGTGCCAGTAGTCTACTCGGCGGGACAGGGGGCACTGAAGCTTTCTTT.

The chain recombines TRBV28 with TRBJ2-5, with a tentative D call TRBD1 (5 bases). With 5 bases removed from V and 4 bases from J, the gap between germline ends came to 5 bases. Looked up from germline, CDR1 is MDHEN and CDR2 is SYDVKM. The CDR3 has 11 residues. The CDR3 protein is CASSRGETQYF. CDR3 nucleotide sequence: TGTGCCAGCAGTAGGGGAGAGACCCAGTACTTC.

The gene calls are TRBV10-3 and TRBJ2-7; D uncertain. This CDR3 is 14 amino acids long. Germline V lookup: CDR1 ENHRY, CDR2 SYGVKD. V gave up 2 bases and J gave up 0 bases, with 8 bases separating them. CDR3 coding DNA: TGTGCCATCAGTGAGGTCGTGTACTCCTACGAGCAGTACTTC. Translated: CAISEVVYSYEQYF.

This clone has just one count. The genes are TRBV4-2 and TRBJ2-7, with 11 positions matching TRBD1. CDR3 length equals 19 residues. Germline CDR1 reads LGHNA; CDR2 reads YNFKEQ. The V gene end was trimmed by 3 bases and the J gene end by 2 bases; junction bases not matched to a gene: 15. CDR3 sequence reads: CASSQVLPSGQGVPYEQYF. The CDR3 bases are TGTGCCAGCAGCCAGGTCCTTCCATCGGGACAGGGGGTACCCTACGAGCAGTACTTC.

This clone was recorded only once. The J gene is TRBJ2-5, the V gene TRBV6-5; the D gene is possibly TRBD1 (5 bases). CDR3 length: 14 amino acids. Trimming took 7 bases from V and 3 from J, leaving 15 bases between them. Germline V CDR1 and CDR2: MNHEY, SVGAGI. CDR3 residues: CASTPTGREETQYF. CDR3 DNA sequence: TGTGCCAGCACCCCTACAGGAAGGGAAGAGACCCAGTACTTC.

The rearrangement joins TRBV10-2 to TRBJ1-3; D remains ambiguous. CDR1 WSHSY and CDR2 SAAADI come from the germline V gene. This CDR3 is built from 11 residues. V shed 8 bases and J shed 9 bases, with 11 bases lying between them. The CDR3 DNA reads as TGCGCCAGCTCGGACGCGGGCACCATATATTTT. Translating gives CASSDAGTIYF.

This clone was seen once. The rearrangement links TRBV19 to TRBJ2-1; a weak D match, TRBD2 (7 bases). The germline V gene encodes CDR1 LNHDA and CDR2 SQIVND (reference sequence). The V gene lost 6 bases and the J gene lost 0 bases, with 18 bases spanning the gap. The CDR3 has 17 residues. CDR3 region: CASRRGGLVGSYNEQFF. CDR3 DNA: TGTGCCAGTAGGAGGGGGGGGCTAGTCGGCTCCTACAATGAGCAGTTCTTC.

This chain connects TRBV6-5 to TRBJ1-3, with D perhaps matching TRBD1 (5 bases). Trimming removed 8 bases from V and 3 bases from J, with 17 bases in between. The CDR3 extends over 15 amino acids. Germline V gene lookup returns CDR1 MNHEY and CDR2 SVGAGI. CDR3 in DNA: TGTGCCAGCTCAGGACGCGGGGGAGTTGGAAACACCATATATTTT. The encoded protein is CASSGRGGVGNTIYF.

This clone was seen once. This sample includes further DNA sequences coding for the same CDR3. V usage is TRBV30 and J usage is TRBJ2-7; no definite D call. Germline CDR1 is GTSNPN and CDR2 is SVGIG (reference sequence). The length of the CDR3 is 14 residues. With 0 bases removed from V and 4 bases from J, the gap between germline ends came to 13 bases. CDR3 sequence reads: CAWSVRPTAYEQYF. The CDR3 DNA is TGTGCCTGGAGTGTGAGGCCTACGGCGTACGAGCAGTACTTC.

This clone is a singleton in its sample. The CDR3 nucleotides are TGTGCCAGCTCCCAAAACCCCGGGATTAATGAAAAACTGTTTTTT. This sequence encodes CASSQNPGINEKLFF. The chain has TRBV18 and TRBJ1-4; no reliable D call. V was shortened by 6 bases and J by 4 bases, with 15 bases between the two germline ends. The germline CDR1 and CDR2 sequences are KGHSH and LQKENI. This CDR3 region has 15 residues.

In DNA form, the CDR3 reads TGTGCCAGCAGCACGCCGGGACTAGCGCTCTACGAGCAGTACTTC. Translated, it gives CASSTPGLALYEQYF. The chain couples TRBV5-4 to TRBJ2-7, with 10 bases identical to TRBD2. The CDR3 runs to 15 residues. The junction had 7 bases not matched to a gene; V was cut back by 4 bases and J by 3 bases. Germline assignment: CDR1 SGHNT and CDR2 YYREEE (reference sequence).

The J gene is TRBJ2-2, the V gene TRBV6-5; the D is unclear. The CDR3 has 13 residues. The germline V gene encodes CDR1 MNHEY and CDR2 SVGAGI. Trimming removed 6 bases from V and 5 bases from J, with 10 bases in between. Here the CDR3 reads CASRSLGTGELFF. CDR3 DNA sequence: TGTGCCAGCAGATCACTCGGGACCGGGGAGCTGTTTTTT.

The chain has TRBV11-2 and TRBJ2-3, with a tentative D call TRBD1 (5 bases). In germline, CDR1 is SGHAT, CDR2 FQNNGV. The V gene lost 6 bases and the J gene lost 2 bases, with 6 bases spanning the gap. CDR3 size: 12 residues. CDR3 sequence (DNA): TGTGCCAGCAGACAGGACACAGATACGCAGTATTTT. This translates into CASRQDTDTQYF.

This clone was recorded only once. The V gene is TRBV5-4, the J gene TRBJ1-1; 7 bases match TRBD1. The CDR3 extends over 13 amino acids. J gave up 4 bases and V 5 bases, and 5 bases lay outside the gene matches. CDR1 and CDR2 (germline): SGHNT, YYREEE (reference sequence). The CDR3 loop is CASRPQGSTEAFF. For the CDR3, the DNA is TGTGCCAGCAGGCCACAGGGGTCCACTGAAGCTTTCTTT.

This CDR3 reads CASSLVGTGGREQFF. Written as DNA, the CDR3 is TGCGCCAGCAGCTTGGTTGGGACAGGGGGCCGGGAGCAGTTCTTC. V is TRBV5-1 and J is TRBJ2-1; 12 bases align to TRBD1. The J segment lost 10 bases and the V segment lost 0 bases, leaving 5 bases of the junction unmatched. This CDR3 spans 15 amino acids. The V gene's germline CDR1 is SGHRS and CDR2 YFSETQ. The complete variable domain, with remaining parts taken from reference TRBV5-1 and TRBJ2-1, reads KAGVTQTPRYLIKTRGQQVTLSCSPISGHRSVSWYQQTPGQGLQFLFEYFSETQRNKGNFPGRFSGRQFSNSRSEMNVSTLELGDSALYLCASSLVGTGGREQFFGPGTRLTVL.

The chain links TRBV18 to TRBJ2-7; weak D call: TRBD2 (6 bases). V was pared by 1 base and J by 4 bases, with 11 bases between. This CDR3 spans 14 amino acids. Germline V lookup: CDR1 KGHSH, CDR2 LQKENI. The CDR3 is CASSPRWGEYEQYF. CDR3 bases: TGTGCCAGCTCACCACGGTGGGGGGAATACGAGCAGTACTTC.

V is TRBV5-4 and J is TRBJ1-3; no firm D call. Trimming pared 4 bases from V and 2 bases from J, leaving 13 bases between. Germline assignment: CDR1 SGHNT and CDR2 YYREEE (reference sequence). The CDR3 loop spans 15 amino acids. CDR3: CASSHPGNPGNTIYF. In nucleotides, the CDR3 is TGTGCCAGCAGCCACCCCGGGAACCCTGGAAACACCATATATTTT.

The chain has TRBV6-2 or TRBV6-3 and TRBJ2-7; 15 positions agree with TRBD2. The CDR3 is made up of 14 amino acids. The junction had 5 bases not matched to a gene; V was cut back by 6 bases and J by 8 bases. Germline-derived CDR1 and CDR2 are MNHEY and SVGEGT. The CDR3: CASSPGLAGGQQYF. CDR3 bases: TGTGCCAGCAGCCCCGGACTAGCGGGAGGGCAGCAGTACTTC.

The chain links TRBV28 to TRBJ1-5; a weak D match, TRBD1 (5 bases). The CDR3 is 14 amino acids. The V and J ends lost 6 bases and 3 bases respectively, with 12 bases between them. Germline V gives CDR1 MDHEN, CDR2 SYDVKM. DNA of the CDR3: TGTGCCAGCAGAAAAACAGGCAACAATCAGCCCCAGCATTTT. Translating gives CASRKTGNNQPQHF.

The chain carries TRBV28 and TRBJ2-2, with D unresolved. Germline V gives CDR1 MDHEN, CDR2 SYDVKM. Between the trimmed V and J ends, which lost 8 bases and 2 bases, there was a span of 6 bases. The CDR3 is 12 amino acids. The CDR3 coding sequence is TGTGCCAGCGTACAAAACACCGGGGAGCTGTTTTTT. It yields the protein CASVQNTGELFF. The whole variable domain, filled in from reference TRBV28 and TRBJ2-2, reads DVKVTQSSRYLVKRTGEKVFLECVQDMDHENMFWYRQDPGLGLRLIYFSYDVKMKEKGDIPEGYSVSREKKERFSLILESASTNQTSMYLCASVQNTGELFFGEGSRLTVL.

The chain is built from TRBV7-6 and TRBJ2-7; 8 nucleotides match TRBD2. After removal of 2 bases from V and 5 bases from J, the junction contained 5 bases not matched to a gene. The CDR3 is made up of 14 amino acids. Germline CDR1 and CDR2: SGHVS and FNYEAQ. The CDR3 DNA is TGTGCCAGCAGCTTACGGGGGGGGAGCCACGAGCAGTACTTC. This translates into CASSLRGGSHEQYF. Drawing the rest from reference TRBV7-6 and TRBJ2-7, the complete variable domain is GAGVSQSPRYKVTKRGQDVALRCDPISGHVSLYWYRQALGQGPEFLTYFNYEAQQDKSGLPNDRFSAERPEGSISTLTIQRTEQRDSAMYRCASSLRGGSHEQYFGPGTRLTVT.

The V gene is TRBV5-4, the J gene TRBJ2-5, with 11 bases that match TRBD2. Germline V lookup: CDR1 SGHNT, CDR2 YYREEE (reference sequence). There are 16 residues in the CDR3. J was trimmed by 7 bases and V by 0 bases; bases with no gene match: 8. The CDR3 coding sequence is TGTGCCAGCAGCTTGGTAACTAGCGGGGGCTTTGGGACCCAGTACTTC. This translates into CASSLVTSGGFGTQYF.